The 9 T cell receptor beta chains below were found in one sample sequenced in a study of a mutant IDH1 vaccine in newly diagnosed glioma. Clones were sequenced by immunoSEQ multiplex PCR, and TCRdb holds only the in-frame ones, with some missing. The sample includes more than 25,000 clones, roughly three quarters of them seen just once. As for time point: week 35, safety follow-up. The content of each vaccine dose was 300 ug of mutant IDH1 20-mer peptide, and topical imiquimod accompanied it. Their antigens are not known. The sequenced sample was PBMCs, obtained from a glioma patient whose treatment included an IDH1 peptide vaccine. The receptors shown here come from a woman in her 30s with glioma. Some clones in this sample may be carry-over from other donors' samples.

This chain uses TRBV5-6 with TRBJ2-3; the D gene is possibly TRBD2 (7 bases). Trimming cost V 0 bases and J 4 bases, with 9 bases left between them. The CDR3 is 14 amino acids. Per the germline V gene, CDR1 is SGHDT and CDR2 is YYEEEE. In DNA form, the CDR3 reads TGTGCCAGCAGCTTGGGGGGGGGCTCAGATACGCAGTATTTT. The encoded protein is CASSLGGGSDTQYF.

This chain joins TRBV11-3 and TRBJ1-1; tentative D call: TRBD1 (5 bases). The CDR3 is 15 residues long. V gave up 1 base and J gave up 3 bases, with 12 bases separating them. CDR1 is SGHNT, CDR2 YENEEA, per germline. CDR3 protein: CASSLGGSGYTEAFF. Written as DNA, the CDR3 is TGTGCCAGCAGCTTAGGGGGCTCGGGGTACACTGAAGCTTTCTTT.

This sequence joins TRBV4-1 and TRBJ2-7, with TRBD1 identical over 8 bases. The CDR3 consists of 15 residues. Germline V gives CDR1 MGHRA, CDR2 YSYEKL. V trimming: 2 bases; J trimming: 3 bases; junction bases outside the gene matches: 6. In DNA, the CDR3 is TGCGCCAGCAGCCAAAGCCCGGACAGGGTCTACGAGCAGTACTTC. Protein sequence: CASSQSPDRVYEQYF.

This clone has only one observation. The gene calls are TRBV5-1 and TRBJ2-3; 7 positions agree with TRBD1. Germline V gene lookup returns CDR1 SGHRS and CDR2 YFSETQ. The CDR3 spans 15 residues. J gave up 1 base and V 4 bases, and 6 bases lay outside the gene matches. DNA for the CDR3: TGCGCCAGCAGCAGGGCCGGGACAGGCACAGATACGCAGTATTTT. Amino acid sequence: CASSRAGTGTDTQYF. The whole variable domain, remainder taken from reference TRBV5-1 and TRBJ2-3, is KAGVTQTPRYLIKTRGQQVTLSCSPISGHRSVSWYQQTPGQGLQFLFEYFSETQRNKGNFPGRFSGRQFSNSRSEMNVSTLELGDSALYLCASSRAGTGTDTQYFGPGTRLTVL.

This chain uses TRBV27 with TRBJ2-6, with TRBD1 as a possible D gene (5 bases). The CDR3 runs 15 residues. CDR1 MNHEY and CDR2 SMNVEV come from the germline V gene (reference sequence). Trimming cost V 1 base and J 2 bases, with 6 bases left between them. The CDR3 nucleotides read TGTGCCAGCAGTTTATTGACAGCTGGGGCCAACGTCCTGACTTTC. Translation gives CASSLLTAGANVLTF. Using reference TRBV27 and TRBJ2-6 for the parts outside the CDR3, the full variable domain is EAQVTQNPRYLITVTGKKLTVTCSQNMNHEYMSWYRQDPGLGLRQIYYSMNVEVTDKGDVPEGYKVSRKEKRNFPLILESPSPNQTSLYFCASSLLTAGANVLTFGAGSRLTVL.

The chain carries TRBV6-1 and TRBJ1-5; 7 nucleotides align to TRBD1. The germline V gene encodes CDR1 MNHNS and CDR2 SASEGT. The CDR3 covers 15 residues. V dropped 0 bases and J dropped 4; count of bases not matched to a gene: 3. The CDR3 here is CASSEAGTVNQPQHF. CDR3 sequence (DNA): TGTGCCAGCAGTGAAGCCGGGACAGTTAATCAGCCCCAGCATTTT.

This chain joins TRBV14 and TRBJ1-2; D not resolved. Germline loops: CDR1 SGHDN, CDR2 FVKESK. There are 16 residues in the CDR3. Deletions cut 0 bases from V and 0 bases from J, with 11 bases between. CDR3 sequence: CASSQDYTASNYGYTF. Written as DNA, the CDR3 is TGTGCCAGCAGCCAAGATTACACGGCTTCTAACTATGGCTACACCTTC.

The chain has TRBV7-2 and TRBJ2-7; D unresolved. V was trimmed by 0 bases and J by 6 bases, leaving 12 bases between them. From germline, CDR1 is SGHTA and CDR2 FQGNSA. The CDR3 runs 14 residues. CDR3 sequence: CASSLALSAVEQYF. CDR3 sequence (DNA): TGTGCCAGCAGCTTAGCCCTTAGTGCCGTCGAGCAGTACTTC.

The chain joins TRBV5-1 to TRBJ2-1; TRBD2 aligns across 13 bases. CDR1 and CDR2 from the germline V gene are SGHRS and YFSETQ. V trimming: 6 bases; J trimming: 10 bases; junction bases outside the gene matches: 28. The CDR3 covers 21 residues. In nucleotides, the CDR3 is TGCGCCAGCACCAGCTTCGGACTAGCGGGAGTGTATGACCTCATGGAGATAGAGCAGTTCTTC. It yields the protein CASTSFGLAGVYDLMEIEQFF.